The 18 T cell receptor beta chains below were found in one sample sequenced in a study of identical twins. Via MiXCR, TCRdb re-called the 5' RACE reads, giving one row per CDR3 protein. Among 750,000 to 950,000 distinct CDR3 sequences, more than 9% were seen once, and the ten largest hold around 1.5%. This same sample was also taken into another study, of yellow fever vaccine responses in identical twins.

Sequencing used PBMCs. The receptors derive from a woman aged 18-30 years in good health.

The CDR3 DNA reads TGTGCCAGCAGCCCGCGGGAAGGACCATCCGGCGCCAAAAACATTCAGTACTTC. This gives the protein CASSPREGPSGAKNIQYF. The rearrangement uses TRBV11-1 and TRBJ2-4; D perhaps matches TRBD2 (6 bases). CDR1 and CDR2 from the germline V gene are SGHAT and FQDESV (reference sequence). The CDR3 extends over 18 amino acids. Trimming removed 5 bases from V and 1 base from J, with 21 bases in between.

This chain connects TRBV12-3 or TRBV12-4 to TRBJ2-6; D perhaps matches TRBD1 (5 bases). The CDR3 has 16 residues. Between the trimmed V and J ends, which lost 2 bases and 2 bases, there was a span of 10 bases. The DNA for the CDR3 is TGTGCCAGCAGTTTACCAAAAGGGGCTGGGGCCAACGTCCTGACTTTC. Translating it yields CASSLPKGAGANVLTF.

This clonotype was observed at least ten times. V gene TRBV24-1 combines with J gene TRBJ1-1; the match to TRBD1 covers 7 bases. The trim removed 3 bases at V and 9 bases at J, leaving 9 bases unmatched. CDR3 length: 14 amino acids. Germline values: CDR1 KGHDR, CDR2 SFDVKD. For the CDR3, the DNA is TGTGCCACCAGTGATCCGCTTAAGACAGGGAAAGCTTTCTTT. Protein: CATSDPLKTGKAFF.

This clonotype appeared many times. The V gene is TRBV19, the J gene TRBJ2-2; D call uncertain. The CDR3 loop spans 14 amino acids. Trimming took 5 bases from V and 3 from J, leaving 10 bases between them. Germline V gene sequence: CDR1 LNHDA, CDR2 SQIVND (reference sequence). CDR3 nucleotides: TGTGCCAGTAGTCCCCGATTGTACACCGGGGAGCTGTTTTTT. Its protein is CASSPRLYTGELFF.

The CDR3 region has the DNA TGTGCCAGCAGTTTATTTGGGGGAGTAGATACGCAGTATTTT. It yields the protein CASSLFGGVDTQYF. The rearrangement joins TRBV28 to TRBJ2-3; possibly TRBD1 or TRBD2 for D (5 bases each). The CDR3 runs to 14 residues. The ends were cut back, 1 base at V and 5 bases at J, with 10 bases in the middle. Germline-derived CDR1 and CDR2 are MDHEN and SYDVKM.

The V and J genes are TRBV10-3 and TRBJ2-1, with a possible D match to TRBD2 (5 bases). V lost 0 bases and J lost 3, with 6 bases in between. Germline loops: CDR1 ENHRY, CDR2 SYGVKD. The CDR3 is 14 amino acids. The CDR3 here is CAISESRDYNEQFF. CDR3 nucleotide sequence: TGTGCCATCAGTGAGTCGAGGGACTACAATGAGCAGTTCTTC.

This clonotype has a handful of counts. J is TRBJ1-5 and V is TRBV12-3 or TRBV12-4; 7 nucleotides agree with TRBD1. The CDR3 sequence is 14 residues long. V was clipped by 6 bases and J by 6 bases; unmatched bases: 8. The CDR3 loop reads CASSSTGTGQPQHF. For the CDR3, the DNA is TGTGCCAGCAGCTCGACAGGGACGGGTCAGCCCCAGCATTTT.

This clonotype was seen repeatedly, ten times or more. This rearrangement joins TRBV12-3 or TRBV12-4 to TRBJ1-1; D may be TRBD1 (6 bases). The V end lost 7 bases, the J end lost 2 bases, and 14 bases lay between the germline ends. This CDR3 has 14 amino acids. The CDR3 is CASNLDSFNTEAFF. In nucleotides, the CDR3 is TGTGCCAGCAACCTGGACAGCTTTAACACTGAAGCTTTCTTT.

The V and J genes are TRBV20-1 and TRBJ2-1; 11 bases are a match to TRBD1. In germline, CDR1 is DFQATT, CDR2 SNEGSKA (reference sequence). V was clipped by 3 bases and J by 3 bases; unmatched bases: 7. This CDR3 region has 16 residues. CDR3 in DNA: TGCAGTGCTAGTATCCGGACAGGGGGCATCTACAATGAGCAGTTCTTC. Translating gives CSASIRTGGIYNEQFF.

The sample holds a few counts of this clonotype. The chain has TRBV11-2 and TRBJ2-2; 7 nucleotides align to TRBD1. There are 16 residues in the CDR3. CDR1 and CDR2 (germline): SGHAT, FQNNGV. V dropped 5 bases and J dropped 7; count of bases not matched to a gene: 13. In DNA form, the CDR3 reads TGTGCCAGCAGCCCCCCGGGAAGGGGGCGCATCGGGGAGCTGTTTTTT. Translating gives CASSPPGRGRIGELFF.

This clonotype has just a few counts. CDR3 DNA: TGTGCCAGCAGCCAAGACGTGGGCAGGGTTGGTGAAGCTTTCTTT. It translates to CASSQDVGRVGEAFF. This sequence joins TRBV4-2 and TRBJ1-1; possibly TRBD1 for D (5 bases). Germline V gene sequence: CDR1 LGHNA, CDR2 YNFKEQ. This CDR3 has 15 residues. V was trimmed by 0 bases and J by 7 bases, leaving 15 bases between them.

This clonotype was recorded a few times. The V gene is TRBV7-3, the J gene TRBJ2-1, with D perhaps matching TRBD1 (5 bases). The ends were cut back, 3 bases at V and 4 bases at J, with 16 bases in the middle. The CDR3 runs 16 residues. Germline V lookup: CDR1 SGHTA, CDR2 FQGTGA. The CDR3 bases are TGTGCCAGCAGCTTTACCCGGCAGGGCCTTTACAATGAGCAGTTCTTC. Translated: CASSFTRQGLYNEQFF.

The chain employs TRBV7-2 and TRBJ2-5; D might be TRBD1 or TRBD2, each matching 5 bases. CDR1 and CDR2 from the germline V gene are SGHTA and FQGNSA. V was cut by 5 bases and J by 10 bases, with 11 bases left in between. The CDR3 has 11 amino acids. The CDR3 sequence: CASSHGADQYF. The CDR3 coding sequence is TGTGCCAGCAGCCACGGGGCGGACCAGTACTTC.

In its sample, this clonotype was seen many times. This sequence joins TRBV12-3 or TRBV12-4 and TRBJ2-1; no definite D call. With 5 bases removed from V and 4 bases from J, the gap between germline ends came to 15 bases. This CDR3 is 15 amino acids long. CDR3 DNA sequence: TGTGCCAGCAGTCCGAGCGATGCTGTATACAATGAGCAGTTCTTC. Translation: CASSPSDAVYNEQFF.

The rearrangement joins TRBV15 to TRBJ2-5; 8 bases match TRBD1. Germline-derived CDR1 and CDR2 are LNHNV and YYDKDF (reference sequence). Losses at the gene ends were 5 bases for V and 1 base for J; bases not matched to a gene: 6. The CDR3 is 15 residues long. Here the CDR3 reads CATSDGQGIQETQYF. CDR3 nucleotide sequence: TGTGCCACCAGCGATGGACAGGGAATCCAAGAGACCCAGTACTTC.

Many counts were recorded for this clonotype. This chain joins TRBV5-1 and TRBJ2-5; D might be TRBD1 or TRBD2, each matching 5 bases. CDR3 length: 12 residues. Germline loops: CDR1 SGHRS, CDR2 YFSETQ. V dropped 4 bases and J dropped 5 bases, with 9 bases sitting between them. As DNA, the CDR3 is TGCGCCAGCAGCCCCGAGGGGGAGACCCAGTACTTC. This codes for CASSPEGETQYF.

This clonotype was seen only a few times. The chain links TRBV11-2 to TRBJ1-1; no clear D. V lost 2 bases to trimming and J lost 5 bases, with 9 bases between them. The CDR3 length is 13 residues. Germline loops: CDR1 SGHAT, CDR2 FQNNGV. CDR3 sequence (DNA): TGTGCCAGCAGCTTATTTTATGTTACTGAAGCTTTCTTT. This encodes CASSLFYVTEAFF.

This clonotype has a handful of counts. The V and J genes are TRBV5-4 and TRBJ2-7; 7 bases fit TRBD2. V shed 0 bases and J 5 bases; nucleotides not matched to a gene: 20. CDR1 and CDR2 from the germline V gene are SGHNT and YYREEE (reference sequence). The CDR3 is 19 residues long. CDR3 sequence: CASSLGGAGRETPWDEQYF. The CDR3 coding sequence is TGTGCCAGCAGCTTGGGGGGCGCCGGGCGGGAGACCCCCTGGGACGAGCAGTACTTC.